These T cell receptor beta chains were read from a single sample in a study of blood T cell repertoires in COVID-19. Generated by immunoSEQ multiplex PCR, the TCRdb table keeps only in-frame clones and is missing some. The sample records roughly 47,000 clones, approximately 90% being singletons. Sequenced input: peripheral blood. The receptors originated from a man aged 65 to 85 with active COVID-19. CDR3s include the opening cysteine and the closing phenylalanine or tryptophan. Fields, in order: D gene, J gene, V gene, clone size, CDR3 protein, CDR3 DNA. A D gene is named only where the DNA matches it firmly. Some rows have no size entry. The others give once, few or many, or a class for an expanded clone.

>.|TRBJ1-1|TRBV13|once
CASSLGLVGRGTEAFF
TGTGCCAGCAGCTTAGGCCTAGTCGGAAGAGGGACTGAAGCTTTCTTT
>TRBD2|TRBJ2-1|TRBV4-3|.
CASSQAASGGAVEQFF
TGCGCCAGCAGCCAAGCGGCTAGCGGGGGGGCCGTTGAGCAGTTCTTC
>.|TRBJ1-6|TRBV28|.
CASSLGGAGRSRSPLHF
TGTGCCAGCAGTTTGGGGGGGGCAGGGAGGAGTCGCTCACCCCTCCACTTT
>TRBD1|TRBJ2-7|TRBV10-3|.
CAISKQGNSYEQYF
TGTGCCATCAGTAAACAGGGGAACTCCTACGAGCAGTACTTC
>TRBD2|TRBJ2-3|TRBV6-6|.
CASSYQIGGSDTQYF
TGTGCCAGCAGTTACCAAATCGGGGGGTCGGATACGCAGTATTTT
>TRBD1|TRBJ1-2|TRBV27|.
CASRTGGGYTF
TGTGCCAGCAGGACAGGGGGCGGCTACACCTTC
>.|TRBJ1-1|TRBV7-6|.
CASSSRETGPNTEAFF
TGTGCCAGCAGCTCGCGAGAAACAGGCCCGAACACTGAAGCTTTCTTT
>TRBD2|TRBJ2-5|TRBV5-3|.
CARSILAGGQETQYF
TGTGCCAGAAGCATACTAGCGGGTGGCCAAGAGACCCAGTACTTC
>.|TRBJ1-2|TRBV7-2|.
CASSLVQANYGYTF
TGTGCCAGCAGCTTAGTACAGGCTAACTATGGCTACACCTTC
>TRBD1|TRBJ2-3|TRBV3-1/TRBV3-2|.
CASSEEDRGFLNTQYF
TGTGCCAGCAGCGAAGAAGACAGGGGGTTTTTGAATACGCAGTATTTT
>TRBD1|TRBJ1-2|TRBV4-3|.
CASSLGTGSNYGYTF
TGCGCCAGCAGCCTAGGGACAGGCTCCAACTATGGCTACACCTTC
>TRBD2|TRBJ2-1|TRBV6-2/TRBV6-3|.
CASSYGRGAVFSNEQFF
TGTGCCAGCAGTTACGGGCGGGGGGCTGTGTTTTCTAATGAGCAGTTCTTC
>.|TRBJ1-5|TRBV6-1|.
CASSEPRDNRGQPQHF
TGTGCCAGCAGTGAACCCCGGGACAACCGGGGTCAGCCCCAGCATTTT